This T cell receptor beta chain appears in the sequencing data of a study of blood T cell repertoires in COVID-19. The CDR3 consists of 16 residues. Germline V gene data show CDR1 as LNHNV and CDR2 as YYDKDF (reference sequence). V shed 5 bases and J 7 bases; nucleotides not matched to a gene: 15. Libraries were prepared by immunoSEQ multiplex PCR; TCRdb keeps only in-frame clonotypes and omits some of them. Found here are about 320,000 clones, about nine tenths of them singletons; the top ten hold 5% to 5.5%. This TCR derives from a man aged 60 to 75 who had recovered from COVID-19. The rearrangement links TRBV15 to TRBJ1-2, with TRBD1 identical over 8 bases. Sequencing was performed on PBMCs or T cells enriched from blood (not recorded which). The CDR3 here is CATSAGLGTGSSGYTF. Written as DNA, the CDR3 is TGTGCCACCAGCGCAGGCCTCGGGACAGGTTCGTCTGGCTACACCTTC.